Listed here are 27 T cell receptor beta chains from one sample, sequenced in a study of spatial heterogeneity in lung cancer. Time point here: sample taken at primary tumor resection. Sequencing was performed on whole RNA extracted from tumor and nontumor lung tissue, or from frozen PBMC, and the material was left unsorted. TCRdb re-called the 5' RACE reads with MiXCR, one entry per CDR3 protein. The table has 9,500 to 15,000 distinct CDR3 sequences, approximately 6.2% seen once. Material: normal lung tissue next to the tumor, obtained at surgery. These receptors all stem from a male donor with early-stage non-small cell lung cancer.

This clonotype was detected ten times or more. This beta chain is an off-target read within a library intended for alpha chains, so its frequency means little. The chain uses TRBV18 and TRBJ2-7; 7 bases are shared with TRBD2. Germline V gene sequence: CDR1 KGHSH, CDR2 LQKENI. The CDR3 totals 12 residues. The J segment lost 7 bases and the V segment lost 4 bases, leaving 4 bases of the junction unmatched. CDR3: CASSQLGGEQYF. The CDR3 DNA reads as TGTGCCAGCTCACAGCTGGGGGGGGAGCAGTACTTC.

In this sample, this clonotype turned up many times. A library prepared for alpha chains yielded this beta chain as an off-target read; its size is of little meaning. J is TRBJ2-7 and V is TRBV7-2; weak D call: TRBD2 (6 bases). The CDR3 loop spans 15 amino acids. Germline V lookup: CDR1 SGHTA, CDR2 FQGNSA. V lost 4 bases and J 0 bases, leaving 13 bases between the germline ends. The CDR3 reads CASSSDTGGSYEQYF. The CDR3 nucleotides are TGTGCCAGCAGCTCGGACACCGGGGGCTCCTACGAGCAGTACTTC. Using reference TRBV7-2 and TRBJ2-7 for the parts outside the CDR3, the full variable domain is GAGVSQSPSNKVTEKGKDVELRCDPISGHTALYWYRQSLGQGLEFLIYFQGNSAPDKSGLPSDRFSAERTGGSVSTLTIQRTQQEDSAVYLCASSSDTGGSYEQYFGPGTRLTVT.

This clonotype was counted ten times or more. This beta chain is an off-target read within a library intended for alpha chains, so its frequency means little. Here the CDR3 reads CSVLPISGTGYTF. The DNA of the CDR3 is TGCAGCGTCCTCCCAATCTCGGGGACAGGCTACACCTTC. The chain has TRBV29-1 and TRBJ1-2; a possible D gene is TRBD1 (6 bases). From germline, CDR1 is SQVTM and CDR2 ANQGSEA. V was cut by 6 bases and J by 8 bases, with 19 bases left in between. The CDR3 runs 13 residues.

This clonotype was counted ten times or more. As an off-target read in a library built for alpha chains, this beta chain has a frequency of little significance. The J gene is TRBJ1-2, the V gene TRBV18, with no clear D. Germline values: CDR1 KGHSH, CDR2 LQKENI. This CDR3 has 13 amino acids. V dropped 3 bases and J dropped 2 bases, with 7 bases sitting between them. CDR3 protein: CASSPGNNYGYTF. CDR3 coding DNA: TGTGCCAGCTCACCGGGCAACAACTATGGCTACACCTTC.

At least ten counts were recorded for this clonotype. In a library made to pick up alpha chains, this beta chain is a stray read with a size that means little. This chain links TRBV9 with TRBJ2-1; D is possibly TRBD2 (6 bases). Trimming took 0 bases from V and 4 from J, leaving 14 bases between them. CDR1 and CDR2 from the germline V gene are SGDLS and YYNGEE. CDR3 length: 16 amino acids. CDR3 coding DNA: TGTGCCAGCAGCGTAGGCCAGCGGGTTGATTACAATGAGCAGTTCTTC. It translates to CASSVGQRVDYNEQFF.

A word on this clonotype: This beta chain was picked up by a library intended for alpha chains and is off target, so its count carries little meaning. V usage is TRBV7-3 and J usage is TRBJ1-6; TRBD1 matches at 7 bases. The V and J ends lost 4 bases and 6 bases, in that order; junction bases with no gene match: 3. CDR1 and CDR2 from the germline V gene are SGHTA and FQGTGA. This CDR3 has 14 amino acids. CDR3: CASSSGQFNSPLHF. The CDR3 DNA reads TGTGCCAGCAGCTCGGGACAGTTTAATTCACCCCTCCACTTT.

This clonotype was counted at least ten times. Being off target in a library aimed at alpha chains, this beta chain has a size of little meaning. The chain joins TRBV7-2 to TRBJ2-7; 7 positions match TRBD2. CDR1 SGHTA and CDR2 FQGNSA come from the germline V gene. There are 15 residues in the CDR3. The ends lost 5 bases at V and 4 bases at J; junction bases unmatched: 11. The CDR3 reads CASSAGRPPVYEQYF. CDR3 nucleotide sequence: TGTGCCAGCAGCGCCGGGAGGCCCCCTGTTTACGAGCAGTACTTC.

Of note for this clonotype: A library made for alpha chains picked up this beta chain off target, so its size means little. The rearrangement joins TRBV20-1 to TRBJ1-1, with a tentative D call TRBD1 (5 bases). CDR1 DFQATT and CDR2 SNEGSKA come from the germline V gene (reference sequence). With 6 bases removed from V and 1 base from J, the gap between germline ends came to 9 bases. The CDR3 spans 12 residues. The CDR3 DNA reads TGCAGTGCCGGGACGGCGAACACTGAAGCTTTCTTT. Protein product: CSAGTANTEAFF.

This clonotype was recorded at least ten times. This beta chain represents an off-target read in a library built for alpha chains; its size is of limited meaning. The chain employs TRBV20-1 and TRBJ2-3; D gene unclear. The CDR3 is 13 amino acids. Germline V CDR1 and CDR2: DFQATT, SNEGSKA (reference sequence). Trimming shortened V by 1 base and J by 3 bases, and 8 bases separated the two germline ends. CDR3 in amino acids: CSARVRETDTQYF. CDR3 in DNA: TGCAGTGCTAGAGTGAGAGAGACAGATACGCAGTATTTT.

This clonotype was detected many times. This beta chain lies outside the target of a library built for alpha chains; its clone size means little. The chain employs TRBV30 and TRBJ1-4; tentative D call: TRBD1 (5 bases). V was pared by 4 bases and J by 6 bases, with 12 bases between. The length of the CDR3 is 13 residues. Germline assignment: CDR1 GTSNPN and CDR2 SVGIG (reference sequence). CDR3 in amino acids: CAWNQGLDEKLFF. The CDR3 DNA follows: TGTGCCTGGAACCAGGGTTTGGATGAAAAACTGTTTTTT.

This clonotype was recorded a few times. This beta chain is a stray sequence in a library constructed for alpha chains; its clone size is not meaningful. The chain carries TRBV6-5 and TRBJ2-7; D is uncertain. CDR3 length: 15 residues. Germline V gives CDR1 MNHEY, CDR2 SVGAGI. V dropped 5 bases and J dropped 3 bases, with 17 bases sitting between them. The CDR3 spells CASSQSTVSGYEQYF. The CDR3 DNA reads as TGTGCCAGCAGTCAATCCACGGTCTCAGGCTACGAGCAGTACTTC.

As regards this clonotype: Little can be read into the size of this beta chain, an off-target read in a library designed for alpha chains. The chain has TRBV20-1 and TRBJ2-1; 8 bases are shared with TRBD2. The germline CDR1 and CDR2 sequences are DFQATT and SNEGSKA (reference sequence). The CDR3 consists of 15 residues. The V and J ends lost 5 bases and 7 bases, in that order; junction bases with no gene match: 13. CDR3 sequence (DNA): TGCAGTGCTCACCCCATTAGCGGGACTAGAAATGAGCAGTTCTTC. Translated, it gives CSAHPISGTRNEQFF.

This clonotype was recorded at least ten times. Because the library targeted alpha chains, this beta chain is an off-target read whose size means little. The chain is built from TRBV7-9 and TRBJ2-7; D gene unclear. There are 15 residues in the CDR3. The V gene's germline CDR1 is SEHNR and CDR2 FQNEAQ (reference sequence). Trimming stripped 5 bases from V and 2 bases from J, with 16 bases between. The DNA for the CDR3 is TGTGCCAGCAGCCCTTTTCCGGCTGCCCCCTACGAGCAGTACTTC. Its translation: CASSPFPAAPYEQYF.

This clonotype was observed many times. The library was prepared for alpha chains; this beta chain is a stray read, so its frequency means little. The CDR3 here is CASSPRGLEEQYF. As DNA, the CDR3 is TGTGCCAGCTCACCTCGGGGGCTCGAGGAGCAGTACTTC. The chain recombines TRBV18 with TRBJ2-7; either TRBD1 or TRBD2 may supply D (6 bases each). Trimming took off 3 bases at V and 7 bases at J, with 13 bases between the two ends. Germline values: CDR1 KGHSH, CDR2 LQKENI. The CDR3 loop spans 13 amino acids. The full variable domain, completed using reference TRBV18 and TRBJ2-7, is NAGVMQNPRHLVRRRGQEARLRCSPMKGHSHVYWYRQLPEEGLKFMVYLQKENIIDESGMPKERFSAEFPKEGPSILRIQQVVRGDSAAYFCASSPRGLEEQYFGPGTRLTVT.

This clonotype is classed as medium-sized. This beta chain turned up in a library designed for alpha chains; as an off-target read, its abundance says little. The rearrangement links TRBV20-1 to TRBJ2-5, with 9 bases identical to TRBD2. The CDR3 extends over 13 amino acids. V shed 4 bases and J 2 bases; nucleotides not matched to a gene: 2. Germline CDR1 reads DFQATT; CDR2 reads SNEGSKA (reference sequence). Here the CDR3 reads CSAKTSGQETQYF. DNA for the CDR3: TGCAGTGCTAAAACTAGCGGGCAAGAGACCCAGTACTTC.

This clonotype showed up many times. In a library made to pick up alpha chains, this beta chain is a stray read with a size that means little. The gene calls are TRBV24-1 and TRBJ2-3; 8 bases match TRBD1. The germline CDR1 and CDR2 sequences are KGHDR and SFDVKD. This CDR3 region has 13 residues. V trimming: 9 bases; J trimming: 5 bases; junction bases outside the gene matches: 6. The CDR3 DNA follows: TGTGCCACCGGCGACAGGGGAATAGATACGCAGTATTTT. It encodes CATGDRGIDTQYF.

This clonotype was picked up many times. The size of this beta chain means little, since it is a stray read in a library made for alpha chains. The rearrangement links TRBV7-8 to TRBJ2-1; either TRBD1 or TRBD2 may fit D (6 bases each). CDR1 SGHVS and CDR2 FQNEAQ come from the germline V gene. CDR3 length equals 14 residues. V shed 9 bases and J shed 9 bases, with 21 bases lying between them. The CDR3 DNA is TGTGCCAGTACCGCGGGACAATCTTGGGGTGAGCAGTTCTTC. Protein: CASTAGQSWGEQFF. Variable domain in full (rest from reference TRBV7-8 and TRBJ2-1): GAGVSQSPRYKVAKRGQDVALRCDPISGHVSLFWYQQALGQGPEFLTYFQNEAQLDKSGLPSDRFFAERPEGSVSTLKIQRTQQEDSAVYLCASTAGQSWGEQFFGPGTRLTVL.

As concerns this clonotype: This beta chain is an unintended read in a library built for alpha chains; its size means little. The rearrangement links TRBV7-9 to TRBJ2-2, with a possible D match to TRBD1 (7 bases). CDR3 length: 16 amino acids. Looked up from germline, CDR1 is SEHNR and CDR2 is FQNEAQ (reference sequence). V was cut by 5 bases and J by 4 bases, with 17 bases left in between. The CDR3 coding sequence is TGTGCCAGCAGCCTCGGGGGACAGAGGGTCACCGGGGAGCTGTTTTTT. The encoded protein is CASSLGGQRVTGELFF.

This clonotype appeared many times. Since the library was made to target alpha chains, this beta chain is a stray read and its abundance is not meaningful. The rearrangement links TRBV11-3 to TRBJ2-7; D assignment may be TRBD1 or TRBD2 (8 bases each). With 7 bases removed from V and 1 base from J, the gap between germline ends came to 20 bases. The CDR3 has 16 amino acids. The germline gives CDR1 SGHNT, CDR2 YENEEA. Here the CDR3 DNA reads TGTGCCAGCACCCGGCGGGGGGACAGGTTTTCCTACGAGCAGTACTTC. Its protein product is CASTRRGDRFSYEQYF.

As concerns this clonotype: As an off-target read in a library built for alpha chains, this beta chain has a frequency of little significance. The V call is TRBV20-1, the J call TRBJ1-2, with 7 bases matching TRBD1. Germline loops: CDR1 DFQATT, CDR2 SNEGSKA (reference sequence). The CDR3 has 15 amino acids. V shed 0 bases and J 6 bases; nucleotides not matched to a gene: 10. CDR3 sequence: CSARDSVRGKDGYTF. CDR3 sequence (DNA): TGCAGTGCTAGAGATTCTGTCAGGGGGAAGGATGGCTACACCTTC.

On this clonotype itself: Within a library made for alpha chains, this beta chain is off target, and its count is uninformative. This chain joins TRBV30 and TRBJ1-5; D is undetermined. The CDR3 runs 13 residues. V was cut by 5 bases and J by 6 bases, with 14 bases left in between. The V gene's germline CDR1 is GTSNPN and CDR2 SVGIG (reference sequence). The CDR3 DNA reads TGTGCCTGGGCGTCCTTCTTTGGTCAGCCCCAGCATTTT. This encodes CAWASFFGQPQHF.

There are many counts of this clonotype. This beta chain came through as a stray read in a library set up for alpha chains, and its size says little. This chain uses TRBV9 with TRBJ2-5, with D perhaps matching TRBD2 (6 bases). This CDR3 region has 15 residues. Between the trimmed V and J ends, which lost 3 bases and 2 bases, there was a span of 14 bases. Germline values: CDR1 SGDLS, CDR2 YYNGEE. The CDR3 DNA reads TGTGCCAGCAGCGGGAGGGTACCCGATCAAGAGACCCAGTACTTC. Its translation: CASSGRVPDQETQYF.

This clonotype was counted ten times or more. The size of this beta chain means little, since it is a stray read in a library made for alpha chains. CDR3 DNA: TGTGCCAGCAGAGATCCACCGGGACAGGGTCGCATGGGAGAAGCTTTCTTT. Amino acids: CASRDPPGQGRMGEAFF. The chain links TRBV6-1 to TRBJ1-1, with 9 bases lining up with TRBD1. The germline CDR1 and CDR2 sequences are MNHNS and SASEGT. CDR3 length: 17 residues. J lost 8 bases, V lost 6 bases, and 19 bases had no gene match.

Of note for this clonotype: This beta chain is a stray sequence in a library constructed for alpha chains; its clone size is not meaningful. The genes are TRBV6-5 and TRBJ2-3; 9 bases map to TRBD2. Germline CDR1 MNHEY, CDR2 SVGAGI. The CDR3 has 15 residues. With V trimmed by 3 bases and J by 4 bases, 5 bases remained unmatched. CDR3 sequence reads: CASSYSAGGADTQYF. CDR3 coding DNA: TGTGCCAGCAGTTATAGCGCGGGAGGGGCAGATACGCAGTATTTT.

This clonotype was seen many times. This beta chain is off target for a library built for alpha chains, so its abundance means little. The rearrangement links TRBV20-1 to TRBJ2-7; TRBD1 is a possible D gene (6 bases). Germline CDR1 is DFQATT and CDR2 is SNEGSKA (reference sequence). The V end lost 3 bases, the J end lost 6 bases, and 12 bases lay between the germline ends. This CDR3 contains 12 residues. As DNA, the CDR3 is TGCAGTGCTAGGTACAGGGAGAGCGAGCAGTACTTC. Its translation is CSARYRESEQYF.

There are many counts of this clonotype. Since it is a stray read in a library aimed at alpha chains, this beta chain has a size that is not meaningful. This rearrangement joins TRBV6-2 or TRBV6-3 to TRBJ1-5; D unclear. The CDR3 loop spans 13 amino acids. Per germline, CDR1 MNHEY and CDR2 SVGEGT. The V gene lost 7 bases and the J gene lost 5 bases, with 12 bases spanning the gap. The CDR3 nucleotides read TGTGCCAGCAAGAATCAGGATCATCAGCCCCAGCATTTT. Translating it yields CASKNQDHQPQHF.

This clonotype has ten or more counts. The library was designed around alpha chains, so this beta chain is a stray read whose abundance carries little weight. This chain uses TRBV4-1 with TRBJ2-4; D is perhaps TRBD1 (6 bases). Germline V CDR1 and CDR2: MGHRA, YSYEKL. There are 14 residues in the CDR3. V was trimmed by 5 bases and J by 5 bases, leaving 13 bases between them. The CDR3 DNA is TGCGCCAGCAGCTCACTGACAGGAGAAAACATTCAGTACTTC. This sequence encodes CASSSLTGENIQYF.